A single TCR beta chain is shown here with its context. Its antigen is as yet unknown. Measured with immunoSEQ multiplex PCR; TCRdb has only the in-frame clones, and not every one. This sample has approximately 200,000 clones, with around 87% found just once. These data are taken from a study of T cell responses to AZD1222 COVID-19 vaccine. Overall study findings and caveats: Spike-specific TCR breadth and depth rose after two AZD1222 doses. Repertoires in all cases were sampled only once the peak T cell response had passed. CD4 TCRs associated with vaccination spanned spike, dominating at 160-218 and 743-854. The donors showed a predominance of white British ancestry and of females, with possible underestimation of clonal diversity.

CDR3 size: 10 residues. Trimming removed 6 bases at V and 5 bases at J, with 4 bases between. The germline V gene has CDR1 SGHAT and CDR2 FQNNGV. The J gene is TRBJ2-5, the V gene TRBV11-2; D gene uncertain. The receptor's source is an adult in good health. The source was peripheral blood, collected on day 0 of MenACWY control vaccination. This CDR3 reads CASRQETQYF. CDR3 coding DNA: TGTGCCAGCAGACAGGAGACCCAGTACTTC.